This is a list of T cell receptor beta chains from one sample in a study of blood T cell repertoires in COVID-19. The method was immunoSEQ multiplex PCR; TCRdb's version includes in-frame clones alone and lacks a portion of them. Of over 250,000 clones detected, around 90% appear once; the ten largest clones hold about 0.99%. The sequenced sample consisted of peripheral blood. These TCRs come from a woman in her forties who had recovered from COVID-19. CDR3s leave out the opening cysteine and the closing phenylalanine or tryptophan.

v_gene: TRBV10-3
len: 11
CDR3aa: AISPEVAYEQY

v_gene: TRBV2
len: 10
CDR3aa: ASEGRGLAQH

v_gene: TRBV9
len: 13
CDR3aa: ASSAQLSSYNEQF

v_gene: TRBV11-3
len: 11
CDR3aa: ASSLVRQGTQY

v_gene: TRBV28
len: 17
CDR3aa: ASSLGPWDRGSTGNTIY

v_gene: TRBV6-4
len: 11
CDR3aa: ASSDRTTGPLH

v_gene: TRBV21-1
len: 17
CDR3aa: ASNLRTSGRRSSYNEQF

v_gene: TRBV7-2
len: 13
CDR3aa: ASSLGRTSGDEQY

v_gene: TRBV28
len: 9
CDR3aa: ALLQGYGYT

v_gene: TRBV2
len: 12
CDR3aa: AGVAGPSSYEQY

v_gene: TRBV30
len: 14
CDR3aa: AWSGAGSFPNQPQH

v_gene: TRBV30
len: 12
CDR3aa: AWSRHATNEKLF

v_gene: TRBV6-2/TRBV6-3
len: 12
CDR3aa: ASSPHGGRGTQY

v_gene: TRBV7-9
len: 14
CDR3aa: ATQTTGTRGGGVLF

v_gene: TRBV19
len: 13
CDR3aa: ASSIGRAPHQPQH

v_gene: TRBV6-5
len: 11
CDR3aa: ASSRPGQGEAF

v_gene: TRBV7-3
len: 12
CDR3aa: ASSLNPAGETQY

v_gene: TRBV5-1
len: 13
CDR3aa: ASSLARVGQETQY

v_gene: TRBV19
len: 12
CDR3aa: ATRQGAGTGELF

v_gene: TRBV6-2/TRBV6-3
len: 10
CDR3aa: ASSHGQRGYT